The 8 T cell receptor beta chains reported below all come from one sample, sequenced in a study of CD8 T cells in Susac syndrome. When the RNA was reverse transcribed, random hexamers were used with an input of about 0.5 to 1 ug. TCRdb reprocessed the immunoSEQ multiplex PCR reads via MiXCR and lists one record per CDR3 protein. The repertoire holds about 190,000 distinct CDR3 sequences, with 85% to 95% as singletons. The specimen sequenced was CD8+ T cells from PBMCs. All receptors derive from a human donor with Susac syndrome.

The chain carries TRBV20-1 and TRBJ2-7; TRBD1 aligns across 9 bases. Losses at the gene ends were 6 bases for V and 2 bases for J; bases not matched to a gene: 5. The germline V gene has CDR1 DFQATT and CDR2 SNEGSKA (reference sequence). The CDR3 runs to 13 residues. CDR3 protein: CSARTGATYEQYF. As DNA, the CDR3 is TGCAGTGCGAGGACAGGGGCTACCTACGAGCAGTACTTC.

Only one count was recorded for this clonotype. The rearrangement joins TRBV13 to TRBJ2-1; no reliable D call. The CDR3 contains 14 residues. V was clipped by 5 bases and J by 0 bases, with 8 bases between them. The germline gives CDR1 PRHDT, CDR2 FYEKMQ (reference sequence). CDR3 nucleotides: TGTGCCAGCAGCACCACTGACTCCTACAATGAGCAGTTCTTC. This codes for CASSTTDSYNEQFF.

The rearrangement joins TRBV4-1 to TRBJ2-7, with 8 bases that match TRBD2. The germline V gene has CDR1 MGHRA and CDR2 YSYEKL. Losses at the gene ends were 4 bases for V and 2 bases for J; bases not matched to a gene: 13. CDR3 length equals 17 residues. This CDR3 reads CASSLATLAGSTYEQYF. CDR3 coding DNA: TGCGCCAGCAGCCTTGCAACCCTAGCGGGTTCTACCTACGAGCAGTACTTC.

This clonotype came up once. The chain couples TRBV29-1 to TRBJ2-7, with D possibly TRBD2 on 6 matching bases. The germline CDR1 and CDR2 sequences are SQVTM and ANQGSEA. The CDR3 is 15 residues long. Trimming pared 4 bases from V and 3 bases from J, leaving 19 bases between. DNA of the CDR3: TGCAGCGTTGGGAGCGGCCAGCGGGCTGTCTACGAGCAGTACTTC. Protein product: CSVGSGQRAVYEQYF.

Turning to this clonotype: A read error may account for a junction end that differs from germline. V usage is TRBV20-1 and J usage is TRBJ2-5, with TRBD2 identical over 8 bases. This CDR3 spans 13 amino acids. Germline V CDR1 and CDR2: DFQATT, SNEGSKA (reference sequence). The CDR3 protein is CSAPAGLEEIQYF. The CDR3 bases are TGCAGTGCTCCCGCGGGACTAGAAGAGATCCAGTACTTC.

The chain couples TRBV3-1 to TRBJ2-7; possibly TRBD2 for D (6 bases). The germline V gene encodes CDR1 LGHDT and CDR2 YNNKEL (reference sequence). This CDR3 has 13 residues. Trimming took 3 bases from V and 6 from J, leaving 12 bases between them. CDR3 amino acids: CASSHGSGGEQYF. The DNA for the CDR3 is TGTGCCAGCAGCCACGGGAGTGGAGGCGAGCAGTACTTC.

The CDR3 region has the DNA TGCAGCGTAGCTGTCGGACAGGTGGGCTATGGCTACACCTTC. Translating it yields CSVAVGQVGYGYTF. V and J are TRBV29-1 and TRBJ1-2; 7 nucleotides match TRBD1. The CDR3 consists of 14 residues. The germline V gene encodes CDR1 SQVTM and CDR2 ANQGSEA. The ends lost 6 bases at V and 4 bases at J; junction bases unmatched: 11.

This rearrangement joins TRBV18 to TRBJ1-4, with a tentative D call TRBD1 (5 bases). Germline assignment: CDR1 KGHSH and CDR2 LQKENI. The CDR3 totals 11 residues. The V gene lost 6 bases and the J gene lost 15 bases, with 14 bases spanning the gap. CDR3 DNA: TGTGCCAGCTCTCTGGGGGAGTTCGTGTTTTTT. It specifies CASSLGEFVFF.